This T cell receptor beta chain was sequenced in a study of cytomegalovirus exposure and HLA in healthy donors. V dropped 5 bases and J dropped 8; count of bases not matched to a gene: 6. The CDR3 length is 13 residues. CDR1 is SGHTA, CDR2 FQGNSA, per germline. The PCR was carried out with 60 Vbeta primers and 13 Jbeta primers. The data were produced by immunoSEQ multiplex PCR, yet TCRdb's version contains in-frame clones alone and is incomplete. The sample lists about 98,000 clones; 60% to 85% were seen once. All the people who gave samples were healthy bone marrow donors. The clonotype comes from a man in his 60s in good health and CMV-seropositive. Sequencing was done on a sample of PBMCs. The chain is built from TRBV7-2 and TRBJ2-7; 10 bases match TRBD1. This CDR3 is CASSLRQGAKQYF. The CDR3 DNA follows: TGTGCCAGCAGCCTAAGACAGGGGGCGAAGCAGTACTTC.